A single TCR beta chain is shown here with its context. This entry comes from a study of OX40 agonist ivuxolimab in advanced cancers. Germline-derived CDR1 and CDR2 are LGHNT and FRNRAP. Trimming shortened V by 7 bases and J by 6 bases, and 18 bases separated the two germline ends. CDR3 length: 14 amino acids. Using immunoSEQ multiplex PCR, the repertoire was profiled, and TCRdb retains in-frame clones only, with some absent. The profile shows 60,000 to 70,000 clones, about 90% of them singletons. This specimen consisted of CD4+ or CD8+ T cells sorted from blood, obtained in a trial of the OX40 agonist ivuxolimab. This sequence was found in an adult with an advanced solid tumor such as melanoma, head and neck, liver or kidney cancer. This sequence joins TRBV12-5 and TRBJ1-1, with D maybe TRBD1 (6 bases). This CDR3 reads CASAKGGGVPEAFF. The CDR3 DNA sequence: TGTGCTAGTGCCAAAGGGGGGGGAGTCCCTGAAGCTTTCTTT.